This TCR beta chain was retrieved from a study of cytomegalovirus exposure and HLA in healthy donors. Notes on the study in general: In vitro, three CMV-associated chains proved specific for CMV antigens.

Details on this clone: Its matching antigen is unknown.

The study ran its PCR with 60 Vbeta and 13 Jbeta primers. Assay used: immunoSEQ multiplex PCR; TCRdb lists only in-frame clones, some missing. The data hold a few hundred thousand clones, with about 75% observed a single time. The V gene's germline CDR1 is KGHSH and CDR2 LQKENI. This CDR3 is 15 amino acids long. The V end was cut by 2 bases, the J end by 3 bases, with 13 bases between. This clonotype was obtained from a woman aged 25 to 45 in good health and CMV-seronegative. Sequencing used PBMCs. The rearrangement uses TRBV18 and TRBJ2-5; tentative D call: TRBD1 (5 bases). Here the CDR3 reads CASSPRTPREETQYF. DNA for the CDR3: TGTGCCAGCTCACCAAGGACACCCAGGGAAGAGACCCAGTACTTC. Looking up the rest from reference TRBV18 and TRBJ2-5 gives the full variable domain: NAGVMQNPRHLVRRRGQEARLRCSPMKGHSHVYWYRQLPEEGLKFMVYLQKENIIDESGMPKERFSAEFPKEGPSILRIQQVVRGDSAAYFCASSPRTPREETQYFGPGTRLLVL.